One sample yielded the 4 T cell receptor beta chains listed below, sequenced in a study of early stage breast cancer tumors. Profiled with immunoSEQ multiplex PCR; TCRdb holds only in-frame clones, not every one. The data hold more than 55,000 clones, with over 80% observed a single time. Sequenced input: blood. These receptors were obtained from a middle-aged person with breast cancer.

CDR3 coding DNA: TGCGCCAGCAGGCAATTCCCAGGTTCCGATGAGCAGTTCTTC. Translating it yields CASRQFPGSDEQFF. This chain joins TRBV5-1 and TRBJ2-1; the D is unclear. CDR3 length equals 14 residues. CDR1 SGHRS and CDR2 YFSETQ come from the germline V gene. Trimming took 5 bases from V and 8 from J, leaving 17 bases between them.

This chain uses TRBV29-1 with TRBJ2-1; no firm D call. The CDR3 has 15 residues. With 1 base removed from V and 3 bases from J, the gap between germline ends came to 13 bases. The germline gives CDR1 SQVTM, CDR2 ANQGSEA. The CDR3 nucleotides read TGCAGCGTTGAAGGGACCAAGAGCAGCTACAATGAGCAGTTCTTC. Protein sequence: CSVEGTKSSYNEQFF.

The V call is TRBV9, the J call TRBJ1-1; possible D gene TRBD1, 6 bases. Trimming removed 0 bases at V and 3 bases at J, with 9 bases between. The CDR3 covers 14 residues. Germline values: CDR1 SGDLS, CDR2 YYNGEE. The CDR3 region has the DNA TGTGCCAGCAGCGTAGGGGGGGCTCACACTGAAGCTTTCTTT. Translation gives CASSVGGAHTEAFF.

CDR3 sequence (DNA): TGTGCCAGCCGAAAGATACAGATCTACAATGAGCAGTTCTTC. This codes for CASRKIQIYNEQFF. The chain links TRBV7-9 to TRBJ2-1; D uncertain. There are 14 residues in the CDR3. Looked up from germline, CDR1 is SEHNR and CDR2 is FQNEAQ (reference sequence). Trimming took 8 bases from V and 3 from J, leaving 14 bases between them.